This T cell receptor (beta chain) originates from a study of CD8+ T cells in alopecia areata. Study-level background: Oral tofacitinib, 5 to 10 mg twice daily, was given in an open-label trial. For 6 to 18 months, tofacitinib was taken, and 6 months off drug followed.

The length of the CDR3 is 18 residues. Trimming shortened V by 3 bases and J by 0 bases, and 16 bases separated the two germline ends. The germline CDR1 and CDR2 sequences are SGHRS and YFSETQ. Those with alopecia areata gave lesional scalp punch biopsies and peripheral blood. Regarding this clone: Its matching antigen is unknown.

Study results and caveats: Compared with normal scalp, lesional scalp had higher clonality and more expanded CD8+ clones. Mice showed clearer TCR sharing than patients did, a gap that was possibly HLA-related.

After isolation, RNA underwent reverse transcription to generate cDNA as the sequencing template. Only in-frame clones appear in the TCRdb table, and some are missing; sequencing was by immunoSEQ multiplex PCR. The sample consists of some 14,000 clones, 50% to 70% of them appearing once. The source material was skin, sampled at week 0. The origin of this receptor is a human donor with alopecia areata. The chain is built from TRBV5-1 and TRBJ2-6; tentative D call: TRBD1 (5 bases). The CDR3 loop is CASSSDSFLTSGANVLTF. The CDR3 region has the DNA TGCGCCAGCAGCTCTGACAGCTTCCTAACCTCTGGGGCCAACGTCCTGACTTTC.